A single sample is the source of the 5 T cell receptor beta chains below, sequenced in a study of cytomegalovirus exposure and HLA in healthy donors. Profiled with immunoSEQ multiplex PCR; TCRdb holds only in-frame clones, not every one. The sample has more than 95,000 clones, approximately 90% seen once; the top ten hold 1.9%. The source material was PBMCs. The receptors derive from a young woman in good health and CMV-seronegative.

V usage is TRBV30 and J usage is TRBJ2-3, with D uncertain. V was pared by 2 bases and J by 6 bases, with 12 bases between. The CDR3 consists of 13 residues. The germline V gene has CDR1 GTSNPN and CDR2 SVGIG (reference sequence). CDR3 sequence reads: CAWSPYLVDTQYF. The CDR3 region has the DNA TGTGCCTGGAGTCCTTACTTGGTTGATACGCAGTATTTT.

Only one count was recorded for this clone. The chain employs TRBV6-5 and TRBJ2-1, with D uncertain. CDR3 length: 12 amino acids. Trimming took off 4 bases at V and 4 bases at J, with 5 bases between the two ends. Germline CDR1 is MNHEY and CDR2 is SVGAGI. Here the CDR3 reads CASSSPYNEQFF. CDR3 DNA: TGTGCCAGCAGTTCCCCGTACAATGAGCAGTTCTTC.

The V call is TRBV19, the J call TRBJ2-3; D may be TRBD2 (7 bases). V was clipped by 1 base and J by 6 bases, with 11 bases between them. This CDR3 is 14 amino acids long. Germline loops: CDR1 LNHDA, CDR2 SQIVND (reference sequence). Written as DNA, the CDR3 is TGTGCCAGTAGTATAGCGGGGGGCGCGGATACGCAGTATTTT. Protein sequence: CASSIAGGADTQYF.

V usage is TRBV7-2 and J usage is TRBJ1-1; 9 positions agree with TRBD1. Germline CDR1 reads SGHTA; CDR2 reads FQGNSA. Germline trimming cut 4 bases from V and 6 bases from J; bases unmatched to any gene: 6. The CDR3 contains 14 residues. CDR3 nucleotides: TGTGCCAGCAGCTGGGGGACAGGGCGCCCTGAAGCTTTCTTT. Its protein product is CASSWGTGRPEAFF.

The sample holds one count of this clone. This chain uses TRBV28 with TRBJ1-2; D may be TRBD1 (6 bases). Trimming shortened V by 3 bases and J by 0 bases, and 14 bases separated the two germline ends. This CDR3 has 16 residues. CDR1 and CDR2 (germline): MDHEN, SYDVKM. The CDR3 reads CASSFRSGEANYGYTF. DNA of the CDR3: TGTGCCAGCAGTTTTAGGTCAGGGGAAGCTAACTATGGCTACACCTTC.